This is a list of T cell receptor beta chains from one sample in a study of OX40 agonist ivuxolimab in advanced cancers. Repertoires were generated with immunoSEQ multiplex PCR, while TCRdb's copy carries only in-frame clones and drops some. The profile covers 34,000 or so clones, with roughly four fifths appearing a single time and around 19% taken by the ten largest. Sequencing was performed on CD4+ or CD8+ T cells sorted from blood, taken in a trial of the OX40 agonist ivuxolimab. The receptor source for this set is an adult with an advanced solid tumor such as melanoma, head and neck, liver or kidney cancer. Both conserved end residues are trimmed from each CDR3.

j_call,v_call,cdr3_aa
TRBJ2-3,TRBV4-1,ASSQYHRGPQY
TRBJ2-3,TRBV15,ATSRGGTSGATDTQY
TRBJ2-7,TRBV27,ASSLSWQSSYEQY
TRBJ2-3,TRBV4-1,ASSHRPGGAGGTDTQY
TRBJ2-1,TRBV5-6,ASSRTYNEQF
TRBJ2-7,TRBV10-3,AISEGAATYEQY
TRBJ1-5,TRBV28,ASSPGGLSNQPQH
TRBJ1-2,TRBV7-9,ASSLAEAANHYGYT
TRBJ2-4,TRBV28,ASTSGFGKNIQY
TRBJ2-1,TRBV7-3,ASSLNSQGSSYNEQF
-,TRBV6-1,ASSERSYGLYEQY
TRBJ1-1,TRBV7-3,ASSLNGNTEAF
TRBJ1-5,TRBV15,ATSRDTLEPQH
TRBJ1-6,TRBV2,ASSSDGLNSPLH
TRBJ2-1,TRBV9,ASGFTPSGAYNEQF
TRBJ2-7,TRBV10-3,AISGLGTADSYEQY
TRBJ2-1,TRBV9,ASSVGGGSYNEQF
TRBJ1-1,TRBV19,ASRVELNTEAF
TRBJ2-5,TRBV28,ASRPRPGTGGKTQY
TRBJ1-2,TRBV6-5,ASSPARGLYGYT
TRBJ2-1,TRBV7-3,ASSLEGESYNEQF
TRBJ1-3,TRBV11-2,ASSPRPSASGNTIY
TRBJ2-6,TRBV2,ASHPMVSGANVLT
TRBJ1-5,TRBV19,ASSIDREGQPQH
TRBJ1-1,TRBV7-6,ASSQTAKGEAF
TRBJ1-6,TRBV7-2,ASSLAPGTVNSPLH
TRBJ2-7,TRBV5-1,ASSLDAGIRKHEQY
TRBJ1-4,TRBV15,ATSRVVGPANEKLF
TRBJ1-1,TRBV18,ASSPREGWNTEAF
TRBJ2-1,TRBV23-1,ASSQSTRGQVYNEQF
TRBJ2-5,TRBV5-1,ASSLTETQY
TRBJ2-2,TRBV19,ASRARTGVGTGELF